One and the same sample provided the 2 T cell receptor beta chains below, sequenced in a study of T cell responses to AZD1222 COVID-19 vaccine. Measured with immunoSEQ multiplex PCR; TCRdb has only the in-frame clones, and not every one. The sample has fewer than 90,000 clones, more than 70% seen once; the top ten hold under 13%. The material was peripheral blood, obtained on day 0 of AZD1222 vaccination. These TCRs come from an adult in good health.

The chain carries TRBV3-1 (or the pseudogene TRBV3-2) and TRBJ1-6; no reliable D call. This CDR3 comprises 13 residues. Germline V CDR1 and CDR2: LGHDT, YNNKEL (reference sequence). V was trimmed by 4 bases and J by 10 bases, leaving 11 bases between them. The DNA for the CDR3 is TGTGCCAGCAGCCTCTCTCCCCGCTCACCCCTCCACTTT. Residues: CASSLSPRSPLHF.

The chain carries TRBV19 and TRBJ2-7; D is possibly TRBD2 (5 bases). Trimming left V 5 bases short and J 6 bases short, with 17 bases between. The CDR3 loop spans 14 amino acids. Germline CDR1 is LNHDA and CDR2 is SQIVND (reference sequence). CDR3 region: CASSRTPIEGEQYF. In nucleotides, the CDR3 is TGTGCCAGTAGTCGAACGCCTATCGAGGGCGAGCAGTACTTC.